The sequence of this T cell receptor (beta chain) was determined in a study of cytomegalovirus exposure and HLA in healthy donors. Study observations and caveats: Owing to their indistinguishability, certain V segments, notably TRBV6-2 and TRBV6-3, were excluded. Specificity of a few CMV-associated chains for CMV antigens was verified in vitro. For presence/absence analyses, sequencing depth was assumed to be roughly uniform across donors.

PCR used 60 Vbeta primers and 13 Jbeta primers. Repertoires were generated with immunoSEQ multiplex PCR, while TCRdb's copy carries only in-frame clones and drops some. The sample shows some 150,000 clones, less than 85% of them seen only once. Concerning this clone: Antigen unknown.

Germline V gene sequence: CDR1 LNHDA, CDR2 SQIVND (reference sequence). CDR3 length equals 16 residues. Between the trimmed V and J ends, which lost 4 bases and 3 bases, there was a span of 18 bases. Sample: PBMCs. V usage is TRBV19 and J usage is TRBJ1-1; tentatively, D is TRBD1 (6 bases). The receptor comes from a man in his forties or fifties in good health and CMV-seropositive. CDR3 amino acids: CASSTGVSLLDTEAFF. Here the CDR3 DNA reads TGTGCCAGTAGTACAGGGGTTAGTCTTTTGGACACTGAAGCTTTCTTT.